Below, 13 T cell receptor beta chains from the same sample are listed, as sequenced in a study of cytomegalovirus exposure and HLA in healthy donors. The PCR was carried out with 60 Vbeta primers and 13 Jbeta primers. Assay: immunoSEQ multiplex PCR; the TCRdb copy retains only in-frame clones and omits some. This table holds around 160,000 clones, roughly 88% found once. Specimen: PBMCs. The source is a man aged 18 to 29 in good health and CMV-seropositive.

The chain has TRBV2 and TRBJ2-5, with TRBD2 identical over 16 bases. The germline CDR1 and CDR2 sequences are SNHLY and FYNNEI. This CDR3 is 17 amino acids long. V was pared by 4 bases and J by 2 bases, with 4 bases of the junction left unmatched. In nucleotides, the CDR3 is TGTGCCAGCAGTGCGGGGACTAGCGGGGGGGCACAAGAGACCCAGTACTTC. The encoded protein is CASSAGTSGGAQETQYF. Using reference TRBV2 and TRBJ2-5 for the parts outside the CDR3, the full variable domain is EPEVTQTPSHQVTQMGQEVILRCVPISNHLYFYWYRQILGQKVEFLVSFYNNEISEKSEIFDDQFSVERPDGSNFTLKIRSTKLEDSAMYFCASSAGTSGGAQETQYFGPGTRLLVL.

The chain couples TRBV7-2 to TRBJ2-5; the match to TRBD2 covers 11 bases. This CDR3 has 15 amino acids. V dropped 5 bases and J dropped 5; count of bases not matched to a gene: 7. Germline CDR1 SGHTA, CDR2 FQGNSA. The CDR3 here is CASSPPGLAVETQYF. Written as DNA, the CDR3 is TGTGCCAGCAGCCCACCGGGACTAGCGGTTGAGACCCAGTACTTC.

The chain uses TRBV7-9 and TRBJ2-7; 9 bases fit TRBD1. CDR1 is SEHNR and CDR2 is FQNEAQ in the germline V gene (reference sequence). The V segment lost 4 bases and the J segment 2 bases; nucleotides outside the gene matches: 3. The CDR3 consists of 14 residues. CDR3 nucleotides: TGTGCCAGCAGCTACGGGACAGGGACCTACGAGCAGTACTTC. Translation gives CASSYGTGTYEQYF.

The chain carries TRBV2 and TRBJ1-4; D gene unclear. The germline V gene has CDR1 SNHLY and CDR2 FYNNEI. The CDR3 consists of 14 residues. The ends were cut back, 7 bases at V and 7 bases at J, with 16 bases in the middle. The CDR3, as DNA: TGTGCCAGCAAAGAGGGAGTCGTCTCTGAAAAACTGTTTTTT. Its protein is CASKEGVVSEKLFF.

This clone has only a few counts. The rearrangement uses TRBV2 and TRBJ1-3; 8 nucleotides align to TRBD1. The CDR3 is 16 residues long. From germline, CDR1 is SNHLY and CDR2 FYNNEI. J was trimmed by 3 bases and V by 6 bases; bases with no gene match: 10. CDR3 nucleotide sequence: TGTGCCAGCAGGGGATGGGGACAGGCAGGTGGAAACACCATATATTTT. The encoded protein is CASRGWGQAGGNTIYF. Filled out from reference TRBV2 and TRBJ1-3, the complete variable domain reads EPEVTQTPSHQVTQMGQEVILRCVPISNHLYFYWYRQILGQKVEFLVSFYNNEISEKSEIFDDQFSVERPDGSNFTLKIRSTKLEDSAMYFCASRGWGQAGGNTIYFGEGSWLTVV.

The chain combines TRBV7-6 with TRBJ2-7; the D gene is possibly TRBD2 (5 bases). Trimming stripped 4 bases from V and 7 bases from J, with 17 bases between. Germline CDR1 reads SGHVS; CDR2 reads FNYEAQ. The CDR3 runs to 14 residues. The CDR3 region is CASSYGRGSEEQYF. As DNA, the CDR3 is TGTGCCAGCAGCTACGGCCGGGGATCGGAAGAGCAGTACTTC.

This chain links TRBV7-8 with TRBJ2-6; perhaps TRBD1 as D (5 bases). Germline V gene sequence: CDR1 SGHVS, CDR2 FQNEAQ. Trimming took off 1 base at V and 4 bases at J, with 14 bases between the two ends. The CDR3 runs to 17 residues. The CDR3 reads CASSLGQGLAGANVLTF. CDR3 nucleotides: TGTGCCAGCAGCTTAGGGCAGGGTTTGGCGGGGGCCAACGTCCTGACTTTC.

The V call is TRBV5-1, the J call TRBJ2-3; the D is unclear. V gave up 4 bases and J gave up 0 bases, with 6 bases separating them. Germline V gene data show CDR1 as SGHRS and CDR2 as YFSETQ. This CDR3 spans 13 amino acids. The CDR3 sequence: CASSRRSTDTQYF. For the CDR3, the DNA is TGCGCCAGCAGCCGGAGAAGCACAGATACGCAGTATTTT.

This sequence joins TRBV7-2 and TRBJ1-5, with D possibly being TRBD1 (5 bases). Germline V gives CDR1 SGHTA, CDR2 FQGNSA. V was clipped by 3 bases and J by 0 bases, with 9 bases between them. This CDR3 has 15 amino acids. CDR3 in DNA: TGTGCCAGCAGCTTGGGGGGAACTAGCAATCAGCCCCAGCATTTT. It translates to CASSLGGTSNQPQHF.

V and J are TRBV7-9 and TRBJ2-1, with D perhaps TRBD1 (5 bases). The CDR3 length is 13 residues. Germline V gene sequence: CDR1 SEHNR, CDR2 FQNEAQ (reference sequence). With 1 base removed from V and 9 bases from J, the gap between germline ends came to 10 bases. This CDR3 reads CASSLVSDSEQFF. As DNA, the CDR3 is TGTGCCAGCAGCTTAGTTTCCGACAGTGAGCAGTTCTTC.

On this clone itself: One end of the junction fails to match germline, which may point to a read error. V and J are TRBV7-2 and TRBJ1-6; 7 bases agree with TRBD1. The CDR3 loop spans 13 amino acids. Looked up from germline, CDR1 is SGHTA and CDR2 is FQGNSA. CDR3 in DNA: TGTGCCAGCAGACAGGGGAATAATTCACCCCCCCACTTT. It is translated as CASRQGNNSPPHF.

The chain is built from TRBV7-6 and TRBJ2-3; 7 bases are a match to TRBD1. The CDR3 is 19 amino acids. V was clipped by 4 bases and J by 2 bases; unmatched bases: 18. Germline CDR1 and CDR2: SGHVS and FNYEAQ. Here the CDR3 reads CASSYQFRQNRGNTDTQYF. The DNA for the CDR3 is TGTGCCAGCAGCTATCAATTTCGGCAAAACAGGGGTAACACAGATACGCAGTATTTT.

The table lists this clone with a few counts. The gene calls are TRBV6-6 and TRBJ1-5, with D uncertain. The CDR3 sequence is 13 residues long. Trimming cost V 6 bases and J 4 bases, with 10 bases left between them. Germline lookup yields CDR1 MNHNY and CDR2 SVGAGI (reference sequence). In DNA form, the CDR3 reads TGTGCCAGCAGCCCCCTCCAGAATCAGCCCCAGCATTTT. Translating gives CASSPLQNQPQHF.